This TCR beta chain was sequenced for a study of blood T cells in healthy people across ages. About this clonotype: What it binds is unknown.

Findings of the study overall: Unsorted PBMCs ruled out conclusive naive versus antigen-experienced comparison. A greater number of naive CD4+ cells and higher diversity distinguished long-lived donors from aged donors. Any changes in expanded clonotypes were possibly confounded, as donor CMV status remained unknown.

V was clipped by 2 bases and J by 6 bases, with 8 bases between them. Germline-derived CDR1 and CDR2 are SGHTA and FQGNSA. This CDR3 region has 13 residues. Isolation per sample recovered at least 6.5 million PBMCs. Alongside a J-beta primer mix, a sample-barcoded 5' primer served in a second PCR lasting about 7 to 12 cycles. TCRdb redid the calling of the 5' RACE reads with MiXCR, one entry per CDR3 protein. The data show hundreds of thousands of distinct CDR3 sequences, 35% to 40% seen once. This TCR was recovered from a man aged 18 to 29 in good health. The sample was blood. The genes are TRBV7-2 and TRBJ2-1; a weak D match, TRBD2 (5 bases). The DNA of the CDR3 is TGTGCCAGCAGCTTACCTGCGGGCAATGAGCAGTTCTTC. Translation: CASSLPAGNEQFF.